A single T cell receptor beta chain is shown here with its context. This clone was seen only a few times. The target of this receptor is not known. One base away there is no much larger clone; base qualities are not given. The cohort was made up of 650 to 700 healthy bone marrow donors. Cohort members were all nominally healthy when sampled, although unrecorded immune exposures were likely present. The donor tested CMV seronegative, placing the donor among the 352 seronegative members of the cohort. Each donor provided a peripheral blood sample, and peripheral blood mononuclear cells were used for TCR beta sequencing. Genomic DNA was extracted from the blood cell samples with the Qiagen DNeasy Blood Extraction Kit. The data were obtained in a study of cytomegalovirus exposure and HLA in healthy donors (dated by TCRdb to about 2017). Background on the whole study: An earlier analysis of approximately 640 of the donors reported 250 to 350 Gb of sequence data and roughly 100 million unique TCR beta sequences from approximately 180 million T cells. An early release that covered 500 to 800 HLA-typed donors contained approximately 300 gigabases of sequencing data and approximately 85 million unique TCR sequences. Of the approximately 400 genotyped donors, around 81% fell in the genetic ancestry cluster associated with self-reported Caucasian donors. The study aimed to test whether signatures of past pathogen exposure could be identified by cataloging public T cell receptors. Using immunosequencing, the study profiled T cell repertoires from around 670 subjects and related those repertoires to cytomegalovirus serostatus. In addition to the first cohort of hundreds of subjects, a separate validation cohort of approximately 110 different subjects was used. The study combined high-throughput TCR immunosequencing, statistical association of individual TCRs with disease status, and machine learning to predict cytomegalovirus infection status. A later analysis re-examined previously published TCR beta repertoires from just over 650 donors and added high-resolution HLA genotyping to investigate patterns of TCR occurrence. Rather than drawing on any new phenotypic data, the later analysis identified candidate immune exposures from TCR beta sequences and the way those sequences occurred across donors. To decide whether each TCR beta V gene segment behaved as functional or pseudogenic, an earlier analysis of some 540 of the donors relied on high-throughput TCR beta sequencing. Donor age, sex, ethnicity and CMV serostatus were collected together with the repertoire data. A later genetic analysis took genome-wide SNP genotypes for about 65% of the 666 donors and used that subset as a discovery cohort. Every discovery cohort repertoire had been produced on one sequencing platform. Both class I and class II loci were covered by HLA typing, at four-digit resolution. Typing coverage varied by locus: roughly 620-630 donors for A, B, C, DRB1 and DQB1; 522 for DQA1; about 600 for DPA1; roughly 450 for DPB1. About five DR-DQ haplotypes were handled as single units for association and clustering because linkage in the cohort was strong. On average, around 230,000 unique TCR beta nucleotide sequences were sequenced per donor among roughly 430 genotyped donors of the cohort, with roughly 18% of those sequences being non-productive.

CDR1 and CDR2 (SQVTM, ANQGSEA) derive from the germline V gene. Measured from the cysteine to the phenylalanine, the CDR3 is 13 residues long. Solely the CDR3 DNA is kept, with 39 bases framed from the first base. Relative to germline, V is 6 bases shorter and J is 5 bases shorter, with 13 bases between their ends. The library was produced with the immunoSEQ multiplex PCR assay. A mixture of 60 forward primers for TCR Vbeta segments and 13 reverse primers for TCR Jbeta segments was used in the multiplex PCR. The CDR3 region of rearranged TCR beta genes was amplified from genomic DNA with a multiplex PCR assay. The amplified TCR beta libraries were sequenced on the Illumina HiSeq System as 87-base-pair reads. The source study handled its data this way. A later analysis counted tens of millions of unique TCR beta chains across the 550 to 800 repertoires, and around 12 million of these chains were shared by at least two donors. Raw reads were error-corrected and collapsed into unique sequences by a nearest-neighbor algorithm in which closely related sequences were merged to remove PCR and sequencing errors. V, D and J gene segments were assigned by aligning CDR3 sequences to IMGT reference sequences. For a sequence to be retained, a match of at least six nucleotides to both a V gene segment and a J gene segment was required. A rearrangement counted as productive if the CDR3 had no stop codons and remained in frame with V and J, and every other rearrangement counted as non-productive. Following IMGT convention, CDR3 was defined as the stretch from the second conserved V-encoded cysteine to the conserved J-encoded phenylalanine. Sequences without an unambiguous match to a single V gene segment were excluded from the earlier analysis of a few hundred of the donors. An earlier analysis of fewer than 750 of the donors called V segments functional above 56.7% productive rearrangements and segregating when the between-donor standard deviation exceeded 5%. A statistical classification framework was developed to diagnose cytomegalovirus status using the catalog of TCR beta chain sequences. A later analysis assigned V and J genes by comparing TCR nucleotide sequences with IMGT/GENE-DB human TR gene sequences. A later analysis assigned CDR3 sequences and most-parsimonious VDJ recombination scenarios with the TCRdist pipeline. In a later analysis, every TCR beta chain was defined by the combination of its CDR3 amino acid sequence and its V-gene family, and reads without a unique V-gene family were dropped. To address suspected cross-contamination and a sequencing artifact, a later analysis removed 592 highly shared, low-generation-probability nucleotide sequences. For each public chain, a later analysis derived a clonal expansion index from normalized ranks of inferred template counts within each repertoire. In a later analysis, generation probabilities were computed using a VDJ recombination model fitted to out-of-frame rearrangements, and the results were checked against IGoR. A later analysis scored TCR-TCR, TCR-HLA and TCR-CMV co-occurrence with hypergeometric tests, applying a repertoire-size bias correction to TCR pairs. False discovery rates were estimated in a later analysis by permuting HLA or CMV assignments 20 times. A later analysis grouped co-occurring TCRs with DBSCAN, adding TCRdist sequence similarity when clustering within HLA-allele-positive subsets. Repertoires with fewer than 30,000 or more than 120,000 public chains were left out of co-occurrence clustering, as were about five repertoires with anomalous nucleotide sharing. Imported from immuneACCESS, the table was reduced by TCRdb to in-frame sequences with V and J called. These copies leave out some clones; in studies compared against another copy, an unresolved V gene accounts for under half, and the cause of the remainder is not known. Clone size and the V and J calls come from that table; the DNA yielded D and trimming. The sample table contains hundreds of thousands of clones; only one count was recorded for 80% to 90% of them. Together, the top ten hold about 2% of the sample.

Findings and caveats that apply to the study as a whole: Because HLA typing was missing for some donors at each locus, association tests included only the typed subset. A later analysis found that most CMV-associated TCR beta chains appeared HLA-restricted, with HLA associations seemingly driven largely by CMV exposure. According to a later genetic analysis, donors in an Asian-associated ancestry cluster had fewer N-insertions in productive TCRs than the approximately 690-donor mean. A group of highly shared sequence variants was considered likely to be a technical artifact of the sequencing pipeline. In the study, roughly 160 TCR beta chains were listed as associated with cytomegalovirus. Presence/absence analyses assumed roughly uniform sequencing depth across donors, an assumption that may not hold. Most TCR sequences were seen in very few donors, while some public TCRs were found in many individuals. At a false discovery rate of 0.05, a later analysis linked 15,000 to 20,000 TCR beta sequences to specific HLA alleles. Only TCR beta chains were sequenced in this cohort, and the absence of alpha or paired-chain data limited detectable features. A few of the identified cytomegalovirus-associated TCR beta chains were confirmed in vitro to be specific for cytomegalovirus antigens. Cytomegalovirus status was reported to be diagnosed by the classifier with high specificity and sensitivity in both the original and validation cohorts. When HLA alleles, especially DR and DQ, strongly co-occurred, attributing TCR associations to individual alleles was difficult. A further reported finding was that TCR beta sequences accurately predicted the HLA-A and HLA-B alleles for most subjects in the first cohort. Because counts were too low, fewer than 20 rarely observed V segments, including chromosome 9 orphons, were excluded from the earlier analysis of around 590 of the donors. In an earlier analysis of about 600 of the donors, most TCR beta V segments appeared in productive rearrangements about 87% or about 30% of the time, broadly matching IMGT annotations. A later analysis reported that several top co-occurrence clusters appeared linked to parvovirus B19, influenza, CMV and Epstein-Barr virus. In a later analysis, the rate of TCR association differed among HLA loci, with DRB1 alleles having the most associated TCRs and HLA-C alleles having the fewest. The authors suggested that the approach could potentially be generalized to other disease states and immunological phenotypes. A later genetic analysis associated a missense DCLRE1C variant with V-gene and J-gene trimming of TCR beta chains, and an independent cohort replicated the association. For the cohort, immune exposure information was limited to CMV serostatus. A later analysis found that HLA-associated TCR beta chains were more clonally expanded and had lower generation probabilities than equally common non-associated chains. Some IMGT-functional V segments, including TRBV6-2 and TRBV6-3, could not be told apart with the 87-base-pair reads, so those segments were excluded. Correlated functional status among segregating V segments might be attributable to linkage disequilibrium, but an unknown experimental factor could not be ruled out.

This receptor was identified in a woman younger than 30 in good health and CMV-seronegative. Sequencing was carried out using PBMCs. Recombination joined TRBV29-1 with TRBJ1-4, with a tentative D gene TRBD1 over 6 matching bases. DNA sequence: TGCAGCGTCGAGGGGGGGAGAAATGAAAAACTGTTTTTT. The resulting protein is CSVEGGRNEKLFF.